The 8 T cell receptor beta chains given below trace back to one sample, sequenced in a study of OX40 agonist ivuxolimab in advanced cancers. Clones were read by immunoSEQ multiplex PCR, and TCRdb kept only the in-frame ones, dropping some. Of about 83,000 clones in the sample, approximately 88% were seen once. The sample in question was CD4+ or CD8+ T cells sorted from blood, obtained in a trial of the OX40 agonist ivuxolimab. These receptors all come from an adult with an advanced solid tumor such as melanoma, head and neck, liver or kidney cancer.

A single count supports this clone. V gene TRBV7-9 combines with J gene TRBJ1-2; D is unresolved. The CDR3 sequence is 12 residues long. V was trimmed by 5 bases and J by 7 bases, leaving 11 bases between them. CDR1 SEHNR and CDR2 FQNEAQ come from the germline V gene (reference sequence). The CDR3 loop is CASSPNIFGYTF. The CDR3 DNA follows: TGTGCCAGCAGCCCAAACATATTTGGCTACACCTTC.

This chain connects TRBV9 to TRBJ1-6; TRBD1 aligns across 8 bases. The CDR3 is 15 residues long. Germline assignment: CDR1 SGDLS and CDR2 YYNGEE. Losses at the gene ends were 2 bases for V and 6 bases for J; bases not matched to a gene: 4. CDR3 sequence (DNA): TGTGCCAGCAGCGTTGGGACAGGCCTTAATTCACCCCTCCACTTT. It specifies CASSVGTGLNSPLHF.

V and J are TRBV7-2 and TRBJ1-1, with a weak D call TRBD1 (6 bases). CDR1 and CDR2 (germline): SGHTA, FQGNSA. This CDR3 contains 14 residues. Deletions cut 5 bases from V and 0 bases from J, with 10 bases between. The CDR3 region has the DNA TGTGCCAGCAGCCGGACAGCGTTGAACACTGAAGCTTTCTTT. This translates into CASSRTALNTEAFF.

This chain joins TRBV6-6 and TRBJ1-2, with 7 bases lining up with TRBD1. J gave up 8 bases and V 4 bases, and 7 bases lay outside the gene matches. Germline CDR1 and CDR2: MNHNY and SVGAGI (reference sequence). The CDR3 totals 13 residues. This CDR3 reads CASSFRGSIGYTF. The DNA for the CDR3 is TGTGCCAGCAGTTTCAGGGGGAGTATAGGCTACACCTTC.

This CDR3 reads CASSEILHTIYF. Written as DNA, the CDR3 is TGTGCCAGCAGTGAAATTCTGCACACCATATATTTT. The genes are TRBV2 and TRBJ1-3; no definite D call. With 2 bases removed from V and 8 bases from J, the gap between germline ends came to 7 bases. The germline V gene encodes CDR1 SNHLY and CDR2 FYNNEI. The CDR3 has 12 residues.

The V call is TRBV20-1, the J call TRBJ1-1; no reliable D call. The V gene's germline CDR1 is DFQATT and CDR2 SNEGSKA (reference sequence). The CDR3 totals 9 residues. V lost 8 bases and J 7 bases, leaving 8 bases between the germline ends. The CDR3 DNA is TGCAGTCCGGGGAGTGAAGCTTTCTTT. Translated: CSPGSEAFF.

The rearrangement uses TRBV27 and TRBJ2-5; 9 positions agree with TRBD2. In germline, CDR1 is MNHEY, CDR2 SMNVEV (reference sequence). The CDR3 consists of 15 residues. The ends lost 6 bases at V and 4 bases at J; junction bases unmatched: 9. The CDR3 here is CASSPAGGMGETQYF. The DNA for the CDR3 is TGTGCCAGCAGCCCAGCGGGAGGTATGGGAGAGACCCAGTACTTC.

The chain uses TRBV5-1 and TRBJ2-5; tentative D call: TRBD1 (7 bases). The CDR3 is 16 amino acids. Per germline, CDR1 SGHRS and CDR2 YFSETQ. Between the trimmed V and J ends, which lost 4 bases and 5 bases, there was a span of 21 bases. The CDR3 DNA is TGCGCCAGCAGCCTATTCCCCCAGGGGGGTAGGGAGACCCAGTACTTC. It encodes CASSLFPQGGRETQYF.